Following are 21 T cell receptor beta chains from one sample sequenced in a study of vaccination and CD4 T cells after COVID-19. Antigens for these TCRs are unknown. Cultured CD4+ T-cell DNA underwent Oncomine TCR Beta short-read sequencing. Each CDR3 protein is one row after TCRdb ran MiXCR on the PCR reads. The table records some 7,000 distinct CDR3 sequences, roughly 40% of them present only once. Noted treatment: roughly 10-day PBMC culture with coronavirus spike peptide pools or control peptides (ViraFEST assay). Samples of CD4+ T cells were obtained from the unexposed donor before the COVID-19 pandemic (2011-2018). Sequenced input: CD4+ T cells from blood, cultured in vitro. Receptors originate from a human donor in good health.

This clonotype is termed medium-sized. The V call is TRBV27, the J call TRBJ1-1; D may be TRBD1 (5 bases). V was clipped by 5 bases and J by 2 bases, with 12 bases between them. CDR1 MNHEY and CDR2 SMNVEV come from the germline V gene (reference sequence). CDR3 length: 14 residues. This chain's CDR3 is CASSPGTANTEAFF. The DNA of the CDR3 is TGTGCCAGCAGTCCCGGGACCGCTAACACTGAAGCTTTCTTT.

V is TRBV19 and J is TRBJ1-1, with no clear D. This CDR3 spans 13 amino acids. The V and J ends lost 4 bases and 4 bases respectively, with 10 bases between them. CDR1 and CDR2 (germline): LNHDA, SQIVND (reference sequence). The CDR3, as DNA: TGTGCCAGTAGTACCCCGTGGGGCACTGAAGCTTTCTTT. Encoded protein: CASSTPWGTEAFF. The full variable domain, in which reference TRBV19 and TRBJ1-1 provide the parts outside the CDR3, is DGGITQSPKYLFRKEGQNVTLSCEQNLNHDAMYWYRQDPGQGLRLIYYSQIVNDFQKGDIAEGYSVSREKKESFPLTVTSAQKNPTAFYLCASSTPWGTEAFFGQGTRLTVV.

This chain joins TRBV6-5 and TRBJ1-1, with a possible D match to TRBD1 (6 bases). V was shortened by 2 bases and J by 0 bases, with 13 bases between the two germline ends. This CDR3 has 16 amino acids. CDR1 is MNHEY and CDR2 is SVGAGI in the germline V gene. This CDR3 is CASSYGGGRVNTEAFF. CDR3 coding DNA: TGTGCCAGCAGTTACGGAGGGGGAAGGGTGAACACTGAAGCTTTCTTT.

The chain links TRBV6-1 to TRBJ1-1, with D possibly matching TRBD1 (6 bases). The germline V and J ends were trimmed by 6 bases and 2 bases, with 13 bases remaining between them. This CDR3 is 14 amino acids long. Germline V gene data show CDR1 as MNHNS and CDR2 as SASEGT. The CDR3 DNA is TGTGCCAGCAGGTGGGGGACATTAAACACTGAAGCTTTCTTT. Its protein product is CASRWGTLNTEAFF.

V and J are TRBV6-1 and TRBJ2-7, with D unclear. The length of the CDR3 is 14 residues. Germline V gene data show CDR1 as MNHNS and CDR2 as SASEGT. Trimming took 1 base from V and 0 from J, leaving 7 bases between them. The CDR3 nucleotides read TGTGCCAGCAGTGAAGTCCCCAGCTCCTACGAGCAGTACTTC. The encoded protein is CASSEVPSSYEQYF.

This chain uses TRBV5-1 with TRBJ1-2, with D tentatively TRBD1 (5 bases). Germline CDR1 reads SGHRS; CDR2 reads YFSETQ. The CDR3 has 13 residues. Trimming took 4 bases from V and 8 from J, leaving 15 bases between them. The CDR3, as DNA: TGCGCCAGCAGCGTCGGGGACCGAAGCGGCTACACCTTC. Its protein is CASSVGDRSGYTF.

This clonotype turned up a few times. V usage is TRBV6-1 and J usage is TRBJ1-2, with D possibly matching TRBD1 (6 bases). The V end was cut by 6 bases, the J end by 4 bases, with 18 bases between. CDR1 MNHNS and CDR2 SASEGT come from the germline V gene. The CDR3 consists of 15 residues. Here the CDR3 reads CASSLRSGQTYGYTF. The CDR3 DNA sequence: TGTGCCAGCAGCCTGCGTTCTGGACAGACCTATGGCTACACCTTC.

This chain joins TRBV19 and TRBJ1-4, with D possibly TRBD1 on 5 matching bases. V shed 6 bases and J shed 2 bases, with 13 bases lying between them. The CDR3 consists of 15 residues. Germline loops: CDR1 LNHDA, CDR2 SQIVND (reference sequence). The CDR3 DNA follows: TGTGCCAGTAGGCCTGGGACGCGTACTAATGAAAAACTGTTTTTT. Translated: CASRPGTRTNEKLFF. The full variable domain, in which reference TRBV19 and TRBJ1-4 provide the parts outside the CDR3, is DGGITQSPKYLFRKEGQNVTLSCEQNLNHDAMYWYRQDPGQGLRLIYYSQIVNDFQKGDIAEGYSVSREKKESFPLTVTSAQKNPTAFYLCASRPGTRTNEKLFFGSGTQLSVL.

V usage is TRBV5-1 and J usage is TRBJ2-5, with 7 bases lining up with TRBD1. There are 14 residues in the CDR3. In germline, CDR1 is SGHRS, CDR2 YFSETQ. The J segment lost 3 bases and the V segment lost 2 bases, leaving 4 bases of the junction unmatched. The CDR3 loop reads CASSFAGTEETQYF. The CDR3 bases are TGCGCCAGCAGCTTCGCCGGGACAGAAGAGACCCAGTACTTC. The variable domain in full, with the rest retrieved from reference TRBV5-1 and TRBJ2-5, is KAGVTQTPRYLIKTRGQQVTLSCSPISGHRSVSWYQQTPGQGLQFLFEYFSETQRNKGNFPGRFSGRQFSNSRSEMNVSTLELGDSALYLCASSFAGTEETQYFGPGTRLLVL.

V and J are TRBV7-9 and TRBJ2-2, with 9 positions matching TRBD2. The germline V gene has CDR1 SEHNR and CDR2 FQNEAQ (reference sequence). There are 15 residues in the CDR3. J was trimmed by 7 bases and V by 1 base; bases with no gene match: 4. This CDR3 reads CASSLGGGAVGELFF. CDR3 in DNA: TGTGCCAGCAGCTTAGGCGGGGGGGCCGTCGGGGAGCTGTTTTTT.

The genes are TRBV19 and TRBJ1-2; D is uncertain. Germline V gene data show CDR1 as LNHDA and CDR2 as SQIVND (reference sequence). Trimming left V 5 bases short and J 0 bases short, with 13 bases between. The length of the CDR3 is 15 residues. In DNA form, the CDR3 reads TGTGCCAGTAGTGAGTCTGGCACTACTAACTATGGCTACACCTTC. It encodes CASSESGTTNYGYTF.

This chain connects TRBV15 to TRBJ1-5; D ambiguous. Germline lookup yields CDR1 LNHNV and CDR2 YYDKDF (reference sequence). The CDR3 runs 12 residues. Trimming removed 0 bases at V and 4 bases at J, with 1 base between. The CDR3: CATSRDNQPQHF. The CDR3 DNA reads TGTGCCACCAGCAGAGATAATCAGCCCCAGCATTTT.

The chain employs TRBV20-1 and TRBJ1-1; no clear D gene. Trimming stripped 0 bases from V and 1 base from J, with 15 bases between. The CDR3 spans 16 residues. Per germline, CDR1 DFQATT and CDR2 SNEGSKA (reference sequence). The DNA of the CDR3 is TGCAGTGCTAGAGATCTAAGAAGTCAGTCGAACACTGAAGCTTTCTTT. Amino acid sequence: CSARDLRSQSNTEAFF.

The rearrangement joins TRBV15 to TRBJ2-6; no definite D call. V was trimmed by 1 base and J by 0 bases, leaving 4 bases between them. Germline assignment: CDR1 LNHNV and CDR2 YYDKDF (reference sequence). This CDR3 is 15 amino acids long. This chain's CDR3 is CATSRAGSGANVLTF. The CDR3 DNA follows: TGTGCCACCAGCAGAGCTGGCTCTGGGGCCAACGTCCTGACTTTC.

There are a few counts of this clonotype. The CDR3 protein is CSAQMDRNTEAFF. The CDR3 DNA reads TGCAGCGCCCAGATGGATAGAAACACTGAAGCTTTCTTT. This chain uses TRBV29-1 with TRBJ1-1; D remains unclear. V was shortened by 7 bases and J by 2 bases, with 14 bases between the two germline ends. Germline V CDR1 and CDR2: SQVTM, ANQGSEA. The CDR3 spans 13 residues.

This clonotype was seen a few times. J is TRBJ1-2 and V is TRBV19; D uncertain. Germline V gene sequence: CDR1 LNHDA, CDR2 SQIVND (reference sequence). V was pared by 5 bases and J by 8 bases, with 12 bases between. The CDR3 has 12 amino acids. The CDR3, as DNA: TGTGCCAGTAGTCCCCTGGGTCGAGGCTACACCTTC. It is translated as CASSPLGRGYTF.

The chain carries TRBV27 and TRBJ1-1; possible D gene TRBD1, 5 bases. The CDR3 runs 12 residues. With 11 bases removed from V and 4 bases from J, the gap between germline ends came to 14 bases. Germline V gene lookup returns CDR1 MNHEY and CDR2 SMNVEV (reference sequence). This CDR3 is CASGVRGTEAFF. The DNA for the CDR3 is TGTGCCTCCGGCGTGAGGGGCACTGAAGCTTTCTTT.

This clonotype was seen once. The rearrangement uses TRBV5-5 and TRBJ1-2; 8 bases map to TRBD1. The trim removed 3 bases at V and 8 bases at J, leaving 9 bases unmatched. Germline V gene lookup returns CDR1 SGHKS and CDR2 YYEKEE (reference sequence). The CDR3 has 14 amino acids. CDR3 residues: CASSWDRPIGGYTF. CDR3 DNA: TGTGCCAGCAGCTGGGACAGGCCGATCGGGGGCTACACCTTC.

The CDR3 DNA reads as TGTGCCAGCAGCCCCCCCGGGAGGGGCACTGAAGCTTTCTTT. Its protein product is CASSPPGRGTEAFF. The chain joins TRBV7-9 to TRBJ1-1, with a tentative D call TRBD1 (5 bases). The CDR3 is made up of 14 amino acids. V shed 5 bases and J shed 4 bases, with 14 bases lying between them. CDR1 and CDR2 from the germline V gene are SEHNR and FQNEAQ (reference sequence).

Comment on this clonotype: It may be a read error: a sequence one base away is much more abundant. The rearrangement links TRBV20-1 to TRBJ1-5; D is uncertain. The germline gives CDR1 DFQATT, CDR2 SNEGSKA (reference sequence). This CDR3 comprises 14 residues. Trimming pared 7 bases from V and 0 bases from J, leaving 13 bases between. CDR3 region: CSGKARNSNQPQHF. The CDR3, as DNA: TGCAGTGGGAAAGCGAGGAATAGCAATCAGCCCCAGCATTTT.

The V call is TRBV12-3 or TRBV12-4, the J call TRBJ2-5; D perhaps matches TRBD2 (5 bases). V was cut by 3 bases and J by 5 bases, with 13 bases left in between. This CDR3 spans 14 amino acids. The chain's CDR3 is CASSLLGVGETQYF. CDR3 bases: TGTGCCAGCAGTTTGCTGGGAGTAGGGGAGACCCAGTACTTC.